The 16 T cell receptor beta chains reported below all come from one sample, sequenced in a study of blood T cell repertoires in COVID-19. The table came from immunoSEQ multiplex PCR; TCRdb's copy has only in-frame clones and leaves some out. This sample yields fewer than 120,000 clones, of which approximately 82% are seen a single time; roughly 3.8% belongs to the top ten. Specimen: peripheral blood. The receptors come from a woman aged 80 or over with acute or convalescent COVID-19.

V usage is TRBV28 and J usage is TRBJ2-7, with D possibly being TRBD1 (6 bases). This CDR3 region has 15 residues. The germline V gene has CDR1 MDHEN and CDR2 SYDVKM. The V end lost 6 bases, the J end lost 4 bases, and 19 bases lay between the germline ends. The CDR3 protein is CASSRRGATGYEQYF. In DNA form, the CDR3 reads TGTGCCAGCAGCCGCAGGGGTGCCACAGGGTACGAGCAGTACTTC.

The V and J genes are TRBV5-5 and TRBJ2-5; D possibly corresponds to TRBD2 (7 bases). V shed 0 bases and J shed 6 bases, with 15 bases lying between them. The CDR3 is 15 residues long. CDR1 SGHKS and CDR2 YYEKEE come from the germline V gene (reference sequence). CDR3 sequence reads: CASSLGGGALQTQYF. CDR3 nucleotide sequence: TGTGCCAGCAGCTTGGGCGGGGGCGCATTGCAGACCCAGTACTTC.

J is TRBJ1-5 and V is TRBV19; 8 bases match TRBD1. V lost 5 bases, J lost 0 bases, and 6 bases stayed unmatched. Germline V gene data show CDR1 as LNHDA and CDR2 as SQIVND (reference sequence). The CDR3 consists of 16 residues. The DNA of the CDR3 is TGTGCCAGTAGTCCAAGGACAGGGAATAGCAATCAGCCCCAGCATTTT. Protein sequence: CASSPRTGNSNQPQHF.

The chain employs TRBV10-3 and TRBJ1-1, with D unresolved. This CDR3 has 13 residues. CDR1 is ENHRY and CDR2 is SYGVKD in the germline V gene. V was clipped by 4 bases and J by 2 bases, with 8 bases between them. The CDR3 reads CAISVRANTEAFF. CDR3 coding DNA: TGTGCCATCAGTGTGAGGGCTAACACTGAAGCTTTCTTT.

The chain employs TRBV7-2 and TRBJ1-3; D not resolved. Trimming left V 0 bases short and J 3 bases short, with 12 bases between. Germline CDR1 SGHTA, CDR2 FQGNSA. This CDR3 region has 16 residues. DNA of the CDR3: TGTGCCAGCAGCTTAGCGGGCAGCGAGGGTGGAAACACCATATATTTT. Amino acid sequence: CASSLAGSEGGNTIYF.

The V and J genes are TRBV28 and TRBJ2-7; D is possibly TRBD1 (5 bases). V was cut by 2 bases and J by 6 bases, with 11 bases left in between. The CDR3 runs to 13 residues. Looked up from germline, CDR1 is MDHEN and CDR2 is SYDVKM. CDR3 sequence (DNA): TGTGCCAGCAGTTTACAGGGATCAGCCGAGCAGTACTTC. Its translation: CASSLQGSAEQYF.

V is TRBV27 and J is TRBJ2-7; 9 nucleotides agree with TRBD2. The CDR3 covers 14 residues. From germline, CDR1 is MNHEY and CDR2 SMNVEV (reference sequence). V trimming: 5 bases; J trimming: 3 bases; junction bases outside the gene matches: 5. CDR3 DNA sequence: TGTGCCAGCAGTCATAGCGGGAGCGGCTACGAGCAGTACTTC. This codes for CASSHSGSGYEQYF.

The gene calls are TRBV2 and TRBJ1-4; D is unclear. The ends were cut back, 0 bases at V and 7 bases at J, with 6 bases in the middle. This CDR3 has 13 residues. Germline CDR1 reads SNHLY; CDR2 reads FYNNEI. The CDR3 region is CASSEAHFEKLFF. The CDR3 DNA follows: TGTGCCAGCAGTGAAGCTCACTTTGAAAAACTGTTTTTT.

In DNA form, the CDR3 reads TGTGCCAGCAGCTCCGGACTAGCGGGAGGGGTAGAGACCCAGTACTTC. This codes for CASSSGLAGGVETQYF. V usage is TRBV5-5 and J usage is TRBJ2-5, with TRBD2 matching 15 bases. V was clipped by 3 bases and J by 4 bases; unmatched bases: 4. CDR1 is SGHKS and CDR2 is YYEKEE in the germline V gene (reference sequence). This CDR3 has 16 residues.

V is TRBV30 and J is TRBJ2-3, with 9 nucleotides matching TRBD2. With V trimmed by 0 bases and J by 0 bases, 10 bases remained unmatched. Germline-derived CDR1 and CDR2 are GTSNPN and SVGIG (reference sequence). This CDR3 region has 18 residues. CDR3 sequence: CAWSVLRRTSASTDTQYF. In nucleotides, the CDR3 is TGTGCCTGGAGTGTACTACGGCGGACTAGCGCTAGCACAGATACGCAGTATTTT.

The gene calls are TRBV2 and TRBJ1-2; 8 bases align to TRBD1. This CDR3 region has 14 residues. J lost 7 bases, V lost 1 base, and 5 bases had no gene match. From germline, CDR1 is SNHLY and CDR2 FYNNEI. In DNA, the CDR3 is TGTGCCAGCAGTGAAGACCTAGGGACAGGTGGCTACACCTTC. This encodes CASSEDLGTGGYTF.

This chain links TRBV28 with TRBJ1-2, with D possibly being TRBD1 (6 bases). CDR1 is MDHEN and CDR2 is SYDVKM in the germline V gene. V lost 7 bases and J 10 bases, leaving 16 bases between the germline ends. CDR3 length equals 12 residues. CDR3 sequence reads: CASTSLDRTYTF. The CDR3 bases are TGTGCCAGCACCAGCCTAGACAGGACCTACACCTTC.

Only a few counts were recorded for this clone. The chain recombines TRBV28 with TRBJ2-7; 7 bases match TRBD2. The ends lost 5 bases at V and 5 bases at J; junction bases unmatched: 9. Germline CDR1 reads MDHEN; CDR2 reads SYDVKM. The CDR3 loop spans 14 amino acids. As DNA, the CDR3 is TGTGCCAGCAGTATCGACCGGGAGGCCCACGAGCAGTACTTC. Protein: CASSIDREAHEQYF.

The chain uses TRBV5-1 and TRBJ2-2, with a tentative D call TRBD2 (5 bases). The CDR3 runs 14 residues. The ends were cut back, 0 bases at V and 7 bases at J, with 10 bases in the middle. CDR1 SGHRS and CDR2 YFSETQ come from the germline V gene. For the CDR3, the DNA is TGCGCCAGCAGCTTGGTTCCCGGAGGCGGGGAGCTGTTTTTT. It specifies CASSLVPGGGELFF.

V and J are TRBV11-2 and TRBJ2-7, with a tentative D call TRBD1 (5 bases). The V gene lost 7 bases and the J gene lost 0 bases, with 16 bases spanning the gap. This CDR3 comprises 15 residues. Per germline, CDR1 SGHAT and CDR2 FQNNGV. This CDR3 reads CASTYVRGFSYEQYF. The CDR3 DNA sequence: TGTGCCAGCACCTACGTAAGGGGCTTCTCCTACGAGCAGTACTTC.

The chain has TRBV20-1 and TRBJ2-7, with D hard to call. Germline loops: CDR1 DFQATT, CDR2 SNEGSKA (reference sequence). The V end lost 3 bases, the J end lost 9 bases, and 9 bases lay between the germline ends. The CDR3 covers 10 residues. This CDR3 is CSASDAVQYF. As DNA, the CDR3 is TGCAGTGCTAGTGATGCGGTGCAGTACTTC.